Here is one TCR beta chain with its context. This entry comes from a study of blood T cell repertoires in COVID-19. This CDR3 contains 16 residues. V was pared by 0 bases and J by 5 bases, with 8 bases of the junction left unmatched. CDR1 is SGHDT, CDR2 YYEEEE, per germline. Assay: immunoSEQ multiplex PCR; the TCRdb copy retains only in-frame clones and omits some. Altogether more than 200,000 clones are present, 87% being singletons, with the ten largest covering about 6%. Sample: PBMCs or T cells enriched from blood (not recorded which). This receptor was obtained from a woman in her 30s with acute COVID-19. V and J are TRBV5-6 and TRBJ2-3, with 8 positions matching TRBD1. In nucleotides, the CDR3 is TGTGCCAGCAGCTTGGCCGCGCAGGGGGCGCAAGATACGCAGTATTTT. This encodes CASSLAAQGAQDTQYF. The entire variable domain, with the rest obtained from reference TRBV5-6 and TRBJ2-3, is as follows: DAGVTQSPTHLIKTRGQQVTLRCSPKSGHDTVSWYQQALGQGPQFIFQYYEEEERQRGNFPDRFSGHQFPNYSSELNVNALLLGDSALYLCASSLAAQGAQDTQYFGPGTRLTVL.